This entry features one TCR beta chain sequence. V shed 5 bases and J 6 bases; nucleotides not matched to a gene: 9. Germline V CDR1 and CDR2: MNHEY, SVGAGI. The CDR3 spans 14 residues. This PCR relied on a set of 60 Vbeta primers and 13 Jbeta primers. Measured with immunoSEQ multiplex PCR; TCRdb has only the in-frame clones, and not every one. The repertoire includes 89,000 or so clones, more than 60% of them detected once, and about 2.1% sits in the top ten. The data derive from a study of cytomegalovirus exposure and HLA in healthy donors. The V gene is TRBV6-5, the J gene TRBJ1-2; 7 positions match TRBD1. This receptor was taken from a boy aged 5-17 years in good health and CMV-seronegative. Sequenced: PBMCs. CDR3 sequence (DNA): TGTGCCAGCAGTCCACGGACAGGCGCCGATGGCTACACCTTC. Encoded protein: CASSPRTGADGYTF.